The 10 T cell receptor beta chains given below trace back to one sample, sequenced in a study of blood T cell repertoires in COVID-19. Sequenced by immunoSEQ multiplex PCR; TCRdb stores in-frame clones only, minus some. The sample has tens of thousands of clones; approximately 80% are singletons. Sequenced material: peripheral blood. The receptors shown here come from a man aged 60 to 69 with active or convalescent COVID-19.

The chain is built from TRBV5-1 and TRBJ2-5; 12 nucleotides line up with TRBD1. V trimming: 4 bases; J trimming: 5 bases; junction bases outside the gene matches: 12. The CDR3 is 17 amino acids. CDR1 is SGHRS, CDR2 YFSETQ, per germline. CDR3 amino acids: CASSNHRDRGRIETQYF. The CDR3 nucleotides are TGCGCCAGCAGCAATCACCGGGACAGGGGGCGCATCGAGACCCAGTACTTC.

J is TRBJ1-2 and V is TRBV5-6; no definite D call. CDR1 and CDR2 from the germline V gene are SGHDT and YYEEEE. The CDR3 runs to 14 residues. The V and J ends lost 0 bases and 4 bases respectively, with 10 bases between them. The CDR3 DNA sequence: TGTGCCAGCAGCTTGGGCGGGATTAGCTATGGCTACACCTTC. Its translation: CASSLGGISYGYTF.

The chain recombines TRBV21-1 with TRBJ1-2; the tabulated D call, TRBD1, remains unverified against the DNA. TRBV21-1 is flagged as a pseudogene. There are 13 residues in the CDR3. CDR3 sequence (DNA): TGTGCCAGCAGCAAAGTGGCCAGCTATGGCTACACCTTC. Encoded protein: CASSKVASYGYTF.

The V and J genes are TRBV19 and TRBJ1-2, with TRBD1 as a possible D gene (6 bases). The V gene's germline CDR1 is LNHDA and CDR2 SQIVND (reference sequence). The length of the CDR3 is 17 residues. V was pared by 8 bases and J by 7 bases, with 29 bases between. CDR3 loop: CASAINGAGADFSGYTF. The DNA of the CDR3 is TGTGCCAGTGCCATTAATGGGGCAGGGGCCGATTTCTCTGGCTACACCTTC.

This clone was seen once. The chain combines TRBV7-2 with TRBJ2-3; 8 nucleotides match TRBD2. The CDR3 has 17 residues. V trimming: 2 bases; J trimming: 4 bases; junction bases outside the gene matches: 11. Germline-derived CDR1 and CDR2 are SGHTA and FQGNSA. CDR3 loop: CASSLNGGASRSDTQYF. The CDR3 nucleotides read TGTGCCAGCAGCTTAAACGGGGGGGCCTCCCGCTCAGATACGCAGTATTTT. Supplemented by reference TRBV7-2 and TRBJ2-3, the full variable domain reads GAGVSQSPSNKVTEKGKDVELRCDPISGHTALYWYRQSLGQGLEFLIYFQGNSAPDKSGLPSDRFSAERTGGSVSTLTIQRTQQEDSAVYLCASSLNGGASRSDTQYFGPGTRLTVL.

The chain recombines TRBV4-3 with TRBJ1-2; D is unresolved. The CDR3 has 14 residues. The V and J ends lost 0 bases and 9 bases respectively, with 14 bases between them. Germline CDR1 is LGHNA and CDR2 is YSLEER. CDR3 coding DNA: TGCGCCAGCAGCCAAGATTCGGCGTCCAGGAGCTACACCTTC. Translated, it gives CASSQDSASRSYTF.

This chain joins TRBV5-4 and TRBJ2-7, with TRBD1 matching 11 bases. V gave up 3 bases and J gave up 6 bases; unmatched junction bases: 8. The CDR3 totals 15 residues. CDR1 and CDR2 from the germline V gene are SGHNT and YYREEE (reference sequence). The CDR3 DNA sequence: TGTGCCAGCAGCTCCCGATCGGGGACAGGGGGCGAGCAGTACTTC. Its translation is CASSSRSGTGGEQYF.

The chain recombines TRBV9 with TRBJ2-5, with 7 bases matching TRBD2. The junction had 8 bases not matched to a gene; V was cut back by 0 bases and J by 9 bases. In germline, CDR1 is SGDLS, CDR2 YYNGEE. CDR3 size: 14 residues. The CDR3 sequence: CASSVESDRGAQYF. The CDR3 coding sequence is TGTGCCAGCAGCGTAGAGTCTGATCGGGGGGCCCAGTACTTC.

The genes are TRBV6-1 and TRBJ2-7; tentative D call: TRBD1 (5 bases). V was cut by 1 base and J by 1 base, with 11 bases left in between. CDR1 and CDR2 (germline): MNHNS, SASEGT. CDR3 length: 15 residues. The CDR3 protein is CASSEGGRSSYEQYF. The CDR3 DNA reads TGTGCCAGCAGTGAAGGGGGCAGGTCATCCTACGAGCAGTACTTC.

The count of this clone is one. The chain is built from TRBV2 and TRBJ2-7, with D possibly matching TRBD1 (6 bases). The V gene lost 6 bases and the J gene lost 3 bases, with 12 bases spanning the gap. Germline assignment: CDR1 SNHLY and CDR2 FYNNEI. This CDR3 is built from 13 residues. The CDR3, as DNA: TGTGCCAGCAGGGACAGTATCTTCTACGAGCAGTACTTC. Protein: CASRDSIFYEQYF. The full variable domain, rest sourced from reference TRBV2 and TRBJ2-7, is EPEVTQTPSHQVTQMGQEVILRCVPISNHLYFYWYRQILGQKVEFLVSFYNNEISEKSEIFDDQFSVERPDGSNFTLKIRSTKLEDSAMYFCASRDSIFYEQYFGPGTRLTVT.